The rows below give T cell receptor beta chains drawn from one sample of a study of blood T cell repertoires in COVID-19. Here immunoSEQ multiplex PCR was the method, and the copy in TCRdb shows in-frame clones only, minus some. This sample yields 25,000 to 35,000 clones, of which 85% to 90% are seen a single time; 5.5% to 7.5% belongs to the top ten. The sample taken for sequencing was peripheral blood. All receptors derive from a human donor in a cohort sampled during active COVID-19. CDR3s include the opening cysteine and the closing phenylalanine or tryptophan. The order of the fields is CDR3 DNA, CDR3 protein, V gene, D gene, clone size, J gene. D genes are given only for firm matches. The listing skips clone size in some rows; elsewhere it reads once, few, many or a size class.

TGTGCCAGCAGTGAAGTTGGAGGGACGGTCGAAAAACTGTTTTTT | CASSEVGGTVEKLFF | TRBV6-1 | NA | NA | TRBJ1-4
TGTGCCAGCAGCCACCAGGCAGGGCCGTACGAGCAGTACTTC | CASSHQAGPYEQYF | TRBV3-1/TRBV3-2 | NA | NA | TRBJ2-7
TGTGCCAGCAGTGACCAGGGGACAGGGAGGTTCTTC | CASSDQGTGRFF | TRBV6-4 | TRBD1 | NA | TRBJ2-1
TGTGCCAGCAGCTTGGGACAGAACACAGATACGCAGTATTTT | CASSLGQNTDTQYF | TRBV7-3 | TRBD1 | NA | TRBJ2-3
TGTGCCAGCAGCTCGAGAATGGACAGCAACGAGCAGTACTTC | CASSSRMDSNEQYF | TRBV7-9 | NA | NA | TRBJ2-7
TGTGCCAGCAGTTTATCGTCCCCTATTGATACGCAGTATTTT | CASSLSSPIDTQYF | TRBV27 | NA | medium-sized | TRBJ2-3
TGCGCCAGCAGCCTAGCGGGACAGTTCTACGAGCAGTACTTC | CASSLAGQFYEQYF | TRBV4-1 | NA | NA | TRBJ2-7
TGCGCCAGCAGCCCCGGGGGGGCCTCCGGGGAGCTGTTTTTT | CASSPGGASGELFF | TRBV4-1 | TRBD2 | NA | TRBJ2-2
TGCGCCAGCAGCCAAGACCCAGGAAACATTCAGTACTTC | CASSQDPGNIQYF | TRBV4-1 | NA | NA | TRBJ2-4
TGTGCCATCAGTGAGTCGCAGGCCTCTAATTCACCCCTCCACTTT | CAISESQASNSPLHF | TRBV10-3 | NA | NA | TRBJ1-6
TGTGCCATCAGTGAGCCCCTACAGGGTAGTGAGCAGTTCTTC | CAISEPLQGSEQFF | TRBV10-3 | NA | NA | TRBJ2-1
TGCGCCAGCAGCCAAGATTCACAGGGGGCGGGTGGGGCCAACGTCCTGACTTTC | CASSQDSQGAGGANVLTF | TRBV4-1 | TRBD1 | NA | TRBJ2-6
TGTGCCAGCAGTTTTCGATTTGGCACAAGATACGAGCAGTACTTC | CASSFRFGTRYEQYF | TRBV28 | NA | once | TRBJ2-7
TGCGCCAGCAGCCAAGGAGCCGGACAACCGAACACTGAAGCTTTCTTT | CASSQGAGQPNTEAFF | TRBV4-3 | NA | NA | TRBJ1-1
TGTGCCAGCAGCCAACCGAAAAAAAACAGGGTTAGGGATAATTCACCCCTCCACTTT | CASSQPKKNRVRDNSPLHF | TRBV3-1/TRBV3-2 | NA | NA | TRBJ1-6
TGCGCCAGCAGCCAAGTTCTAGCGGGGGAACTTGAGCAGTTCTTC | CASSQVLAGELEQFF | TRBV4-1 | TRBD2 | NA | TRBJ2-1
TGTGCCACCAGTGATTTTCCGGGAGAGACCCAGTACTTC | CATSDFPGETQYF | TRBV24-1 | NA | NA | TRBJ2-5
TGTGCCAGCAGCCCCCGGGACAGGGGCACAGATACGCAGTATTTT | CASSPRDRGTDTQYF | TRBV3-1/TRBV3-2 | TRBD1 | NA | TRBJ2-3
TGTGCCAGCAGCTTAAGTCGCGGTGTGGACGAGCAGTACTTC | CASSLSRGVDEQYF | TRBV7-2 | NA | NA | TRBJ2-7
TGTGCCAGTCGGACTAGCGGGGGGGGAGAGACCCAGTACTTC | CASRTSGGGETQYF | TRBV19 | TRBD2 | NA | TRBJ2-5
TGTGCCAGCAGTTACGAGGGGGCGAACACTGAAGCTTTCTTT | CASSYEGANTEAFF | TRBV6-6 | TRBD1 | NA | TRBJ1-1
TGTGCCAGCAGTGAAGGGGTCGGGCAGCCCCAGCATTTT | CASSEGVGQPQHF | TRBV2 | NA | once | TRBJ1-5
TGTGCCTGGAGTGTACTAGGGGGCTCCTATAATTCACCCCTCCACTTT | CAWSVLGGSYNSPLHF | TRBV30 | NA | NA | TRBJ1-6
TGTGCCAGCAGCTTGGGAGGGGACACACCTTACGAGCAGTACTTC | CASSLGGDTPYEQYF | TRBV5-6 | NA | medium-sized | TRBJ2-7